The 4 T cell receptor beta chains given below trace back to one sample, sequenced in a study of blood T cell repertoires in COVID-19. Using immunoSEQ multiplex PCR, the repertoire was profiled, and TCRdb retains in-frame clones only, with some absent. The sample holds about 250,000 clones; 80% to 90% are singletons and the top ten take over 2.5%. Sequenced: PBMCs or T cells enriched from blood (not recorded which). The receptors here all came from a woman in her 40s who had been exposed to COVID-19.

The rearrangement joins TRBV7-2 to TRBJ1-3; perhaps TRBD1 as D (6 bases). There are 18 residues in the CDR3. Trimming took off 5 bases at V and 0 bases at J, with 20 bases between the two ends. Germline loops: CDR1 SGHTA, CDR2 FQGNSA. This CDR3 is CASSPEVWTDSSGNTIYF. CDR3 nucleotides: TGTGCCAGCAGCCCAGAAGTTTGGACAGACAGCTCTGGAAACACCATATATTTT.

This chain uses TRBV7-8 with TRBJ1-2, with D uncertain. V was trimmed by 0 bases and J by 6 bases, leaving 14 bases between them. Germline V gene lookup returns CDR1 SGHVS and CDR2 FQNEAQ. The CDR3 spans 15 residues. The CDR3 DNA reads as TGTGCCAGCAGCTTAGCGCTTCCCTCTATTAATGGCTACACCTTC. It specifies CASSLALPSINGYTF.

The chain employs TRBV19 and TRBJ1-1, with TRBD1 as a possible D gene (6 bases). The CDR3 is made up of 13 amino acids. Germline V gene lookup returns CDR1 LNHDA and CDR2 SQIVND (reference sequence). Trimming cost V 6 bases and J 2 bases, with 10 bases left between them. The CDR3 loop is CASRRDINTEAFF. The CDR3 region has the DNA TGTGCCAGTAGAAGGGACATAAACACTGAAGCTTTCTTT.

The chain carries TRBV6-4 and TRBJ2-7; TRBD2 matches 13 bases. The germline CDR1 and CDR2 sequences are MRHNA and SNTAGT. With V trimmed by 4 bases and J by 6 bases, 9 bases remained unmatched. This CDR3 has 16 amino acids. The CDR3 loop reads CASSGILLAGGLEQYF. In nucleotides, the CDR3 is TGTGCCAGCAGTGGAATATTACTAGCGGGGGGGCTCGAGCAGTACTTC.